The next 8 T cell receptor beta chains were all read from a single sample in a study of CD8 T cells in ankylosing spondylitis. Overall study results and limits: A TCR beta motif made of several highly homologous variants seemed typical of ankylosing spondylitis blood.

TCRdb itself ran the 5' RACE reads through MiXCR, one entry per CDR3 protein. The sample includes more than 600,000 distinct CDR3 sequences, around 17% of them seen just once. These TCRs are of unknown antigen specificity. Sequenced material: blood, either unsorted or a sorted T cell fraction (not recorded which). The receptors were sampled from a male donor with ankylosing spondylitis.

The chain employs TRBV29-1 and TRBJ2-5; D is possibly TRBD1 or TRBD2 (5 bases each). Germline V gene data show CDR1 as SQVTM and CDR2 as ANQGSEA. The ends were cut back, 5 bases at V and 5 bases at J, with 15 bases in the middle. The CDR3 consists of 13 residues. CDR3 residues: CSVRGPGLETQYF. CDR3 in DNA: TGCAGCGTTCGGGGACCGGGCCTCGAGACCCAGTACTTC.

This clonotype was counted only a few times. The chain combines TRBV11-2 with TRBJ2-1; either TRBD1 or TRBD2 may fit D (5 bases each). The CDR3 is 16 amino acids. Germline loops: CDR1 SGHAT, CDR2 FQNNGV. The V end lost 0 bases, the J end lost 5 bases, and 14 bases lay between the germline ends. CDR3 sequence (DNA): TGTGCCAGCAGCTTAGATCCTGTCGGGACGGACAATGAGCAGTTCTTC. Its translation is CASSLDPVGTDNEQFF.

V usage is TRBV29-1 and J usage is TRBJ1-1; maybe TRBD1 (6 bases). The CDR3 is 14 residues long. Trimming removed 1 base from V and 0 bases from J, with 9 bases in between. Germline lookup yields CDR1 SQVTM and CDR2 ANQGSEA. The CDR3 DNA reads TGCAGCGTTGAAGCGACAGGCCTGAACACTGAAGCTTTCTTT. It encodes CSVEATGLNTEAFF.

The chain carries TRBV12-3 or TRBV12-4 and TRBJ2-1; 11 bases line up with TRBD1. CDR3 length: 15 residues. J lost 7 bases, V lost 8 bases, and 10 bases had no gene match. The CDR3 bases are TGTGCCAGCGAACCCTACGGGACAGGGGGTAATGAGCAGTTCTTC. As protein: CASEPYGTGGNEQFF.

The V and J genes are TRBV7-2 and TRBJ2-3; no clear D. CDR1 is SGHTA and CDR2 is FQGNSA in the germline V gene. V was cut by 5 bases and J by 0 bases, with 12 bases left in between. This CDR3 contains 15 residues. In DNA, the CDR3 is TGTGCCAGCAGCCTACAAACTCCCAGCACAGATACGCAGTATTTT. This encodes CASSLQTPSTDTQYF. Filled out from reference TRBV7-2 and TRBJ2-3, the complete variable domain reads GAGVSQSPSNKVTEKGKDVELRCDPISGHTALYWYRQSLGQGLEFLIYFQGNSAPDKSGLPSDRFSAERTGGSVSTLTIQRTQQEDSAVYLCASSLQTPSTDTQYFGPGTRLTVL.

The J gene is TRBJ2-5, the V gene TRBV10-3; D is possibly TRBD1 (5 bases). CDR1 and CDR2 from the germline V gene are ENHRY and SYGVKD. Trimming took off 3 bases at V and 5 bases at J, with 19 bases between the two ends. The CDR3 loop spans 16 amino acids. The CDR3 sequence: CAISDHRQGSDETQYF. The CDR3 DNA follows: TGTGCCATCAGTGACCATAGGCAGGGTTCGGATGAGACCCAGTACTTC.

The chain employs TRBV6-1 and TRBJ1-1, with D possibly TRBD1 on 6 matching bases. V lost 2 bases and J lost 1, with 8 bases in between. The length of the CDR3 is 14 residues. Germline-derived CDR1 and CDR2 are MNHNS and SASEGT. The CDR3 coding sequence is TGTGCCAGCAGTGAAACAGGGCGGAACACTGAAGCTTTCTTT. Its translation: CASSETGRNTEAFF.

This clonotype was picked up many times. V gene TRBV12-3 or TRBV12-4 combines with J gene TRBJ1-1, with D hard to call. The V gene lost 3 bases and the J gene lost 6 bases, with 11 bases spanning the gap. This CDR3 contains 13 residues. The CDR3 DNA sequence: TGTGCCAGCAGTTTGGGTCGCCCAGCTGAAGCTTTCTTT. Amino acids: CASSLGRPAEAFF.